The 21 T cell receptor beta chains given below trace back to one sample, sequenced in a study of blood T cell repertoires in COVID-19. Sequencing used immunoSEQ multiplex PCR; TCRdb keeps in-frame clones, though not all of them. This sample yields about 200,000 clones, of which approximately 80% are seen a single time; roughly an eighth belongs to the top ten. Sequenced: peripheral blood. These receptors were taken from a human donor in a cohort sampled during active COVID-19.

The genes are TRBV4-1 and TRBJ2-3, with D maybe TRBD1 (5 bases). Germline lookup yields CDR1 MGHRA and CDR2 YSYEKL. V was clipped by 5 bases and J by 2 bases, with 23 bases between them. This CDR3 has 18 residues. The CDR3 loop is CASSSRLGQGYSTDTQYF. The CDR3 DNA reads TGCGCCAGCAGCTCAAGATTAGGGCAGGGATACTCCACAGATACGCAGTATTTT.

This clone was observed a few times. The J gene is TRBJ2-1, the V gene TRBV7-9, with TRBD2 matching 7 bases. The CDR3 extends over 16 amino acids. Trimming took 5 bases from V and 0 from J; bases not matched to a gene: 7. Germline CDR1 and CDR2: SEHNR and FQNEAQ (reference sequence). The DNA for the CDR3 is TGTGCCAGCAGCCCGACTAGCCGCACCTCCTACAATGAGCAGTTCTTC. It encodes CASSPTSRTSYNEQFF.

The rearrangement uses TRBV28 and TRBJ1-6; no reliable D call. The CDR3 length is 15 residues. The germline V gene has CDR1 MDHEN and CDR2 SYDVKM. The V and J ends lost 1 base and 3 bases respectively, with 7 bases between them. Here the CDR3 DNA reads TGTGCCAGCAGTTTATCGGGGAACTATAATTCACCCCTCCACTTT. This encodes CASSLSGNYNSPLHF.

The rearrangement links TRBV7-9 to TRBJ2-1; 8 bases line up with TRBD2. The V and J ends lost 3 bases and 4 bases, in that order; junction bases with no gene match: 5. Germline V gene sequence: CDR1 SEHNR, CDR2 FQNEAQ (reference sequence). The CDR3 sequence is 15 residues long. CDR3 nucleotides: TGTGCCAGCAGCTTCTTTAGCGGGACTTACAATGAGCAGTTCTTC. Its translation is CASSFFSGTYNEQFF.

This clone is a singleton in its sample. CDR3 region: CASSTSGGYTGELFF. The CDR3 DNA reads as TGTGCCAGTAGTACGAGCGGGGGCTACACCGGGGAGCTGTTTTTT. The chain combines TRBV19 with TRBJ2-2, with 8 bases identical to TRBD2. V was pared by 4 bases and J by 3 bases, with 4 bases of the junction left unmatched. The CDR3 spans 15 residues. The germline V gene encodes CDR1 LNHDA and CDR2 SQIVND (reference sequence).

This chain connects TRBV18 to TRBJ2-1; 10 nucleotides match TRBD2. The CDR3 is 15 amino acids. J lost 7 bases, V lost 6 bases, and 9 bases had no gene match. CDR1 and CDR2 from the germline V gene are KGHSH and LQKENI. CDR3 loop: CASSTTSGIGNEQFF. The CDR3 DNA reads as TGTGCCAGCTCCACCACTAGCGGGATAGGGAATGAGCAGTTCTTC.

This chain uses TRBV19 with TRBJ2-1; tentatively, D is TRBD2 (5 bases). Germline CDR1 reads LNHDA; CDR2 reads SQIVND (reference sequence). The CDR3 extends over 15 amino acids. The V end lost 3 bases, the J end lost 8 bases, and 17 bases lay between the germline ends. In nucleotides, the CDR3 is TGTGCCAGTAGTATCGGGCAAGTAGCGTTAGATGAGCAGTTCTTC. Amino acid sequence: CASSIGQVALDEQFF.

This sequence joins TRBV2 and TRBJ1-1; maybe TRBD1 (6 bases). Germline-derived CDR1 and CDR2 are SNHLY and FYNNEI. The V end lost 9 bases, the J end lost 4 bases, and 18 bases lay between the germline ends. The CDR3 covers 14 residues. The DNA of the CDR3 is TGTGCCAGTCGAATACTAGGGGGTTCCACTGAAGCTTTCTTT. Protein: CASRILGGSTEAFF.

The chain employs TRBV5-1 and TRBJ2-3; 11 nucleotides line up with TRBD2. The germline gives CDR1 SGHRS, CDR2 YFSETQ. Trimming at V came to 6 bases and at J to 4 bases, leaving 7 bases not matched to a gene. There are 15 residues in the CDR3. CDR3 nucleotides: TGCGCCAGCACCCCACTAGCGGGAGTTCCAGATACGCAGTATTTT. Its translation: CASTPLAGVPDTQYF.

This clone was observed once. V usage is TRBV5-5 and J usage is TRBJ2-6, with D tentatively TRBD1 (5 bases). CDR1 is SGHKS and CDR2 is YYEKEE in the germline V gene (reference sequence). V was cut by 0 bases and J by 0 bases, with 10 bases left in between. This CDR3 is 17 amino acids long. The DNA of the CDR3 is TGTGCCAGCAGCTTGGCTGGCAGGGCCTCTGGGGCCAACGTCCTGACTTTC. This encodes CASSLAGRASGANVLTF.

The J gene is TRBJ2-7, the V gene TRBV30; possible D gene TRBD1, 6 bases. V gave up 2 bases and J gave up 2 bases, with 7 bases separating them. This CDR3 comprises 12 residues. The germline V gene encodes CDR1 GTSNPN and CDR2 SVGIG (reference sequence). The CDR3 here is CAWSRDTYEQYF. The CDR3 DNA follows: TGTGCCTGGAGTCGGGACACCTACGAGCAGTACTTC.

The V call is TRBV6-5, the J call TRBJ2-3; 10 bases align to TRBD2. Per germline, CDR1 MNHEY and CDR2 SVGAGI. The trim removed 7 bases at V and 5 bases at J, leaving 3 bases unmatched. The CDR3 loop spans 13 amino acids. CDR3 region: CASMASGGDTQYF. The DNA of the CDR3 is TGTGCCAGCATGGCTAGCGGGGGAGATACGCAGTATTTT.

The gene calls are TRBV5-6 and TRBJ2-7; 15 bases map to TRBD2. The CDR3 consists of 16 residues. The junction had 9 bases not matched to a gene; V was cut back by 4 bases and J by 7 bases. The V gene's germline CDR1 is SGHDT and CDR2 YYEEEE. As DNA, the CDR3 is TGTGCCAGCAGCCTCCTCGGACTAGCGGGAGGGGATGAGCAGTACTTC. Protein product: CASSLLGLAGGDEQYF.

The chain links TRBV7-9 to TRBJ2-1; D perhaps matches TRBD2 (5 bases). The V gene's germline CDR1 is SEHNR and CDR2 FQNEAQ (reference sequence). V lost 5 bases and J lost 8, with 19 bases in between. The CDR3 has 15 residues. CDR3 loop: CASSPFRTSGDEQFF. The CDR3 region has the DNA TGTGCCAGCAGCCCTTTCCGAACTAGTGGCGATGAGCAGTTCTTC.

This rearrangement joins TRBV28 to TRBJ1-1; possible D gene TRBD1, 6 bases. V lost 6 bases and J 11 bases, leaving 25 bases between the germline ends. The CDR3 covers 15 residues. The germline V gene has CDR1 MDHEN and CDR2 SYDVKM. Here the CDR3 reads CASSHLPVQGPGAFF. In DNA form, the CDR3 reads TGTGCCAGCAGCCACTTACCCGTACAGGGTCCCGGGGCTTTCTTT.

This clone has just one count. The sample has other DNA sequences that encode this CDR3 too. V and J are TRBV24-1 and TRBJ2-1; weak D call: TRBD1 (5 bases). V dropped 4 bases and J dropped 4 bases, with 16 bases sitting between them. The CDR3 runs to 16 residues. Germline V CDR1 and CDR2: KGHDR, SFDVKD. The CDR3: CATSDPRQGQYNEQFF. The CDR3 nucleotides read TGTGCCACCAGTGACCCGCGGCAGGGCCAATACAATGAGCAGTTCTTC.

The CDR3 nucleotides read TGCGCCAGCAGTCAGGAGCGGAAACAAAAAACAGCAAGCACAGATACGCAGTATTTT. Encoded protein: CASSQERKQKTASTDTQYF. The V call is TRBV23-1, the J call TRBJ2-3; perhaps TRBD2 as D (5 bases). TRBV23-1 is an open reading frame whose function is uncertain. The CDR3 totals 19 residues. The V and J ends lost 3 bases and 0 bases respectively, with 22 bases between them.

The gene calls are TRBV7-8 and TRBJ2-7, with 8 bases fitting TRBD1. The CDR3 covers 16 residues. V trimming: 5 bases; J trimming: 6 bases; junction bases outside the gene matches: 15. Germline V CDR1 and CDR2: SGHVS, FQNEAQ. The CDR3, as DNA: TGTGCCAGCAGCACGCAGGGGGCGCCCCTCCCAACCGAGCAGTACTTC. Its translation is CASSTQGAPLPTEQYF.

The chain employs TRBV5-5 and TRBJ1-2, with D possibly matching TRBD1 (5 bases). The CDR3 length is 12 residues. Germline values: CDR1 SGHKS, CDR2 YYEKEE (reference sequence). V lost 3 bases and J lost 3, with 6 bases in between. The DNA for the CDR3 is TGTGCCAGCAGCTCAGGGTACTATGGCTACACCTTC. Protein: CASSSGYYGYTF.

This chain joins TRBV7-8 and TRBJ2-2; weak D call: TRBD2 (5 bases). Between the trimmed V and J ends, which lost 4 bases and 7 bases, there was a span of 7 bases. Germline loops: CDR1 SGHVS, CDR2 FQNEAQ. The CDR3 length is 12 residues. The CDR3 nucleotides read TGTGCCAGCAGCTCTAGCTTCGGGGAGCTGTTTTTT. It is translated as CASSSSFGELFF.

The genes are TRBV4-2 and TRBJ2-7; D is ambiguous. The germline CDR1 and CDR2 sequences are LGHNA and YNFKEQ. The V gene lost 0 bases and the J gene lost 3 bases, with 15 bases spanning the gap. This CDR3 spans 16 amino acids. CDR3 amino acids: CASSQEAQTTRYEQYF. The CDR3 nucleotides read TGTGCCAGCAGCCAAGAGGCTCAGACAACACGCTACGAGCAGTACTTC.